The next 27 T cell receptor beta chains were all read from a single sample in a study of ipilimumab plus nivolumab after autologous stem cell transplantation. Measured with immunoSEQ multiplex PCR; TCRdb has only the in-frame clones, and not every one. Here the sample spans fewer than 25,000 clones, around 80% being singletons. This specimen consisted of PBMCs, obtained in a trial of ipilimumab plus nivolumab as post-transplant consolidation. Receptors were obtained from a male donor with diffuse large B-cell lymphoma.

The sample holds one count of this clone. The CDR3 loop is CASSFYSGNTQGYTF. The CDR3 DNA reads TGTGCCAGCAGTTTTTACAGCGGAAATACGCAGGGCTACACCTTC. The V and J genes are TRBV2 and TRBJ1-2; D remains ambiguous. V dropped 5 bases and J dropped 8 bases, with 21 bases sitting between them. Germline lookup yields CDR1 SNHLY and CDR2 FYNNEI. The CDR3 length is 15 residues. Looking up the rest from reference TRBV2 and TRBJ1-2 gives the full variable domain: EPEVTQTPSHQVTQMGQEVILRCVPISNHLYFYWYRQILGQKVEFLVSFYNNEISEKSEIFDDQFSVERPDGSNFTLKIRSTKLEDSAMYFCASSFYSGNTQGYTFGSGTRLTVV.

The chain recombines TRBV10-2 with TRBJ2-7; the D gene is possibly TRBD2 (6 bases). The length of the CDR3 is 13 residues. Germline V gene data show CDR1 as WSHSY and CDR2 as SAAADI. The V end lost 0 bases, the J end lost 6 bases, and 9 bases lay between the germline ends. This chain's CDR3 is CASSESNGGEQYF. As DNA, the CDR3 is TGCGCCAGCAGTGAGTCTAACGGGGGCGAGCAGTACTTC.

The rearrangement links TRBV11-2 to TRBJ2-3; TRBD2 matches 9 bases. There are 13 residues in the CDR3. Per the germline V gene, CDR1 is SGHAT and CDR2 is FQNNGV. The junction had 4 bases not matched to a gene; V was cut back by 5 bases and J by 7 bases. The chain's CDR3 is CASSAGGPYTQYF. CDR3 bases: TGTGCCAGCAGCGCGGGGGGGCCTTATACGCAGTATTTT. The entire variable domain, with the rest obtained from reference TRBV11-2 and TRBJ2-3, is as follows: EAGVAQSPRYKIIEKRQSVAFWCNPISGHATLYWYQQILGQGPKLLIQFQNNGVVDDSQLPKDRFSAERLKGVDSTLKIQPAKLEDSAVYLCASSAGGPYTQYFGPGTRLTVL.

The genes are TRBV5-1 and TRBJ2-1; 7 bases agree with TRBD1. The CDR3 runs to 14 residues. After removal of 3 bases from V and 1 base from J, the junction contained 1 base not matched to a gene. In germline, CDR1 is SGHRS, CDR2 YFSETQ. The CDR3 region has the DNA TGCGCCAGCAGCTCGGGACAGTCCTACAATGAGCAGTTCTTC. Protein: CASSSGQSYNEQFF.

This clone is labeled medium-sized. The chain links TRBV19 to TRBJ1-5; no clear D gene. The CDR3 spans 15 residues. With 3 bases removed from V and 7 bases from J, the gap between germline ends came to 16 bases. CDR1 is LNHDA, CDR2 SQIVND, per germline (reference sequence). DNA of the CDR3: TGTGCCAGTAGTATGATGGCGGGTGCTCGGCAGCCCCAGCATTTT. It yields the protein CASSMMAGARQPQHF.

On this clone: The likely explanation is a read error, given a far larger clone one base away. J is TRBJ2-7 and V is TRBV5-1, with D unresolved. V lost 0 bases and J lost 2, with 6 bases in between. The length of the CDR3 is 13 residues. CDR1 SGHRS and CDR2 YFSETQ come from the germline V gene. CDR3 sequence reads: CASSLDAAYEQYF. The CDR3 bases are TGCGCCAGCAGCTTGGATGCGGCCTACGAGCAGTACTTC.

This clone was observed a single time. Mismatch with germline at one junction end may stem from a read error. The V and J genes are TRBV11-2 and TRBJ2-7; 8 bases map to TRBD1. Germline V CDR1 and CDR2: SGHAT, FQNNGV. This CDR3 has 12 amino acids. The CDR3 here is CASSLYGTGISF. CDR3 nucleotides: TGTGCCAGCAGCTTATACGGGACAGGCATTTCTTTC.

The rearrangement uses TRBV21-1 and TRBJ2-7; TRBD2, the D gene given by the table, was not confirmed from the DNA. TRBV21-1 is marked as a pseudogene. CDR3 length: 18 amino acids. The CDR3: CASNSQTSGGYFPYEQYF. Written as DNA, the CDR3 is TGTGCCAGCAACTCACAGACTAGCGGGGGATATTTTCCCTACGAGCAGTACTTC.

The chain is built from TRBV6-1 and TRBJ1-6, with D perhaps TRBD1 (5 bases). The CDR3 has 16 residues. V was trimmed by 1 base and J by 7 bases, leaving 14 bases between them. Germline loops: CDR1 MNHNS, CDR2 SASEGT. As DNA, the CDR3 is TGTGCCAGCAGTGAAGTTGGGCAGGGAAGAAATTCACCCCTCCACTTT. Its translation is CASSEVGQGRNSPLHF.

This sequence joins TRBV18 and TRBJ1-5; D is unclear. The germline V gene has CDR1 KGHSH and CDR2 LQKENI. Trimming took 4 bases from V and 6 from J, leaving 13 bases between them. There are 14 residues in the CDR3. The CDR3 region has the DNA TGTGCCAGCTCACAGGTCCCGACGGGTCAGCCCCAGCATTTT. This codes for CASSQVPTGQPQHF.

V usage is TRBV4-3 and J usage is TRBJ1-3; D is unresolved. Trimming removed 1 base at V and 4 bases at J, with 8 bases between. Germline V gene data show CDR1 as LGHNA and CDR2 as YSLEER. The CDR3 length is 14 residues. Here the CDR3 reads CASSQAVGGNTIYF. CDR3 nucleotides: TGCGCCAGCAGCCAAGCGGTGGGGGGAAACACCATATATTTT.

V usage is TRBV6-5 and J usage is TRBJ1-6, with 7 bases lining up with TRBD1. The CDR3 spans 14 residues. Germline V gene data show CDR1 as MNHEY and CDR2 as SVGAGI. V lost 7 bases, J lost 6 bases, and 6 bases stayed unmatched. The CDR3 DNA sequence: TGTGCCAGCATGATACAGGGGCGTAATTCACCCCTCCACTTT. It yields the protein CASMIQGRNSPLHF.

In this sample, this clone turned up once. The gene calls are TRBV7-9 and TRBJ2-5; TRBD1 aligns across 7 bases. J gave up 4 bases and V 10 bases, and 6 bases lay outside the gene matches. Germline-derived CDR1 and CDR2 are SEHNR and FQNEAQ (reference sequence). This CDR3 region has 12 residues. CDR3 DNA: TGTGCCATCCAGACAGGGATAGAGACCCAGTACTTC. It codes for CAIQTGIETQYF.

The chain uses TRBV9 and TRBJ1-2, with D possibly being TRBD1 (5 bases). The V and J ends lost 4 bases and 4 bases respectively, with 17 bases between them. The CDR3 runs 15 residues. Germline CDR1 is SGDLS and CDR2 is YYNGEE. The CDR3: CASSPLEGSGYGYTF. As DNA, the CDR3 is TGTGCCAGCAGCCCCCTGGAGGGGTCGGGCTATGGCTACACCTTC. Based on the CDR3 plus reference TRBV9 and TRBJ1-2, the full variable domain is DSGVTQTPKHLITATGQRVTLRCSPRSGDLSVYWYQQSLDQGLQFLIQYYNGEERAKGNILERFSAQQFPDLHSELNLSSLELGDSALYFCASSPLEGSGYGYTFGSGTRLTVV.

The V and J genes are TRBV5-7 and TRBJ2-7; D uncertain. TRBV5-7 is sorted into the ORF group, with uncertain function. The CDR3 is made up of 11 amino acids. V was clipped by 7 bases and J by 1 base, with 6 bases between them. The CDR3 nucleotides are TGTGCCAGCGGCGAGTCCTACGAGCAGTACTTC. Translation: CASGESYEQYF.

The rearrangement links TRBV14 to TRBJ2-1, with a possible D match to TRBD2 (5 bases). Germline V lookup: CDR1 SGHDN, CDR2 FVKESK. CDR3 length: 12 amino acids. Trimming pared 1 base from V and 12 bases from J, leaving 10 bases between. The CDR3 region is CASSQVASGQFF. The DNA for the CDR3 is TGTGCCAGCAGCCAAGTTGCGAGCGGGCAGTTCTTC.

The V call is TRBV10-1, the J call TRBJ2-1, with D possibly TRBD2 on 5 matching bases. Between the trimmed V and J ends, which lost 5 bases and 3 bases, there was a span of 17 bases. The CDR3 contains 16 residues. Germline V gene data show CDR1 as WNHNN and CDR2 as SYGVQD (reference sequence). Here the CDR3 DNA reads TGCGCCAGCAGTTCCTCCCTCGCGGGCTTCTACAATGAGCAGTTCTTC. This gives the protein CASSSSLAGFYNEQFF.

The chain uses TRBV4-2 and TRBJ1-1, with D maybe TRBD1 (5 bases). The CDR3 is made up of 14 amino acids. Germline V gene sequence: CDR1 LGHNA, CDR2 YNFKEQ. V lost 3 bases, J lost 2 bases, and 10 bases lay in between. The CDR3 reads CASSQGDRNTEAFF. The DNA of the CDR3 is TGTGCCAGCAGCCAGGGAGACAGAAACACTGAAGCTTTCTTT.

J is TRBJ1-1 and V is TRBV18; unclear D gene. The length of the CDR3 is 13 residues. Looked up from germline, CDR1 is KGHSH and CDR2 is LQKENI. Trimming removed 4 bases at V and 1 base at J, with 7 bases between. CDR3 amino acids: CASSREGNTEAFF. The CDR3 nucleotides read TGTGCCAGCTCACGGGAGGGGAACACTGAAGCTTTCTTT.

This clone was found a few times. V usage is TRBV13 and J usage is TRBJ2-7; 9 bases are a match to TRBD1. In germline, CDR1 is PRHDT, CDR2 FYEKMQ (reference sequence). The CDR3 is made up of 14 amino acids. The ends lost 1 base at V and 4 bases at J; junction bases unmatched: 2. CDR3 residues: CASSLVGQGYEQYF. CDR3 nucleotides: TGTGCCAGCAGCTTAGTGGGACAGGGTTACGAGCAGTACTTC.

The chain recombines TRBV2 with TRBJ1-5; D remains unclear. CDR3 size: 14 residues. V shed 5 bases and J shed 4 bases, with 12 bases lying between them. CDR1 and CDR2 (germline): SNHLY, FYNNEI. CDR3 protein: CASSSSSGNQPQHF. The CDR3 DNA follows: TGTGCCAGCAGTTCCTCGAGCGGGAATCAGCCCCAGCATTTT.

The rearrangement joins TRBV11-2 to TRBJ1-6; unclear D gene. Between the trimmed V and J ends, which lost 2 bases and 5 bases, there was a span of 4 bases. The length of the CDR3 is 13 residues. The germline V gene encodes CDR1 SGHAT and CDR2 FQNNGV. The chain's CDR3 is CASSLMDNSPLHF. CDR3 bases: TGTGCCAGCAGCTTAATGGATAATTCACCCCTCCACTTT.

V and J are TRBV5-1 and TRBJ1-4; tentatively, D is TRBD1 (5 bases). The CDR3 is 15 residues long. Trimming took 2 bases from V and 3 from J, leaving 11 bases between them. Per germline, CDR1 SGHRS and CDR2 YFSETQ. The CDR3 DNA follows: TGCGCCAGCAGCTTTAAACAAGGGGCTAATGAAAAACTGTTTTTT. Translation gives CASSFKQGANEKLFF. Supplemented by reference TRBV5-1 and TRBJ1-4, the full variable domain reads KAGVTQTPRYLIKTRGQQVTLSCSPISGHRSVSWYQQTPGQGLQFLFEYFSETQRNKGNFPGRFSGRQFSNSRSEMNVSTLELGDSALYLCASSFKQGANEKLFFGSGTQLSVL.

This clone is medium-sized (0.01 to 0.1%) within its sample. The chain joins TRBV27 to TRBJ1-2; D call uncertain. The CDR3 is made up of 15 amino acids. In germline, CDR1 is MNHEY, CDR2 SMNVEV (reference sequence). Trimming stripped 6 bases from V and 4 bases from J, with 18 bases between. CDR3 region: CASRQSQARAYGYTF. The CDR3 DNA reads TGTGCCAGCAGACAATCCCAGGCAAGGGCCTATGGCTACACCTTC.

The chain combines TRBV30 with TRBJ1-4; D remains unclear. The CDR3 sequence is 13 residues long. The germline V gene has CDR1 GTSNPN and CDR2 SVGIG (reference sequence). Trimming shortened V by 0 bases and J by 15 bases, and 17 bases separated the two germline ends. The chain's CDR3 is CAWSVVYKSEMFF. Here the CDR3 DNA reads TGTGCCTGGAGTGTAGTCTACAAATCCGAAATGTTTTTT.

Comment on this clone: The same CDR3 also results from other DNA sequences found in this sample. The gene calls are TRBV19 and TRBJ2-5; 14 bases fit TRBD2. The J segment lost 3 bases and the V segment lost 4 bases, leaving 4 bases of the junction unmatched. Germline V gene data show CDR1 as LNHDA and CDR2 as SQIVND (reference sequence). This CDR3 region has 16 residues. The CDR3 DNA reads TGTGCCAGTAGTACACGACTAGCGGGGGGGGAAGAGACCCAGTACTTC. It translates to CASSTRLAGGEETQYF.

This chain links TRBV4-2 with TRBJ2-1, with 10 bases identical to TRBD2. V was clipped by 1 base and J by 5 bases; unmatched bases: 8. This CDR3 has 17 amino acids. The V gene's germline CDR1 is LGHNA and CDR2 YNFKEQ. The CDR3: CASSQVGSGGTDNEQFF. CDR3 DNA sequence: TGTGCCAGCAGCCAAGTCGGTAGCGGGGGGACAGACAATGAGCAGTTCTTC.